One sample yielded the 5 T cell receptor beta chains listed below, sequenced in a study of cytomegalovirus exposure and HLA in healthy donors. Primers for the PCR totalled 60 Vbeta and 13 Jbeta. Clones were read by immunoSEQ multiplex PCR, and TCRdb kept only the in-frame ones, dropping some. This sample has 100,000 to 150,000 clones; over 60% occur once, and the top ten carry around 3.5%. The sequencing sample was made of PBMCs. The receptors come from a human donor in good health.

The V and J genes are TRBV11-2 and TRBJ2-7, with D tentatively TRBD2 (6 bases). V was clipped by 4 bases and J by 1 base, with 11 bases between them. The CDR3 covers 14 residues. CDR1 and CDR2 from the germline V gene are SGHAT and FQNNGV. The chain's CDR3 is CASSSGEESYEQYF. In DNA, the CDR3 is TGTGCCAGCAGCTCGGGGGAAGAGTCCTACGAGCAGTACTTC.

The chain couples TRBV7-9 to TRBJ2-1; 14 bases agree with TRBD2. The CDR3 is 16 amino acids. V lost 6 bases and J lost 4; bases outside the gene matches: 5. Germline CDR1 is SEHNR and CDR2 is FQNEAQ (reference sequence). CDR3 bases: TGTGCCAGCAGACCGGGACTAGCGGGAGAATACAATGAGCAGTTCTTC. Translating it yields CASRPGLAGEYNEQFF.

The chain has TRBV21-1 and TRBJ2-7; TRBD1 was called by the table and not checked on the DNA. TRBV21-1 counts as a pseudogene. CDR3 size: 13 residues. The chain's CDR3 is CASSKPRGIKQYF. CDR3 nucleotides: TGTGCCAGCAGCAAACCGAGGGGGATCAAGCAGTACTTC.

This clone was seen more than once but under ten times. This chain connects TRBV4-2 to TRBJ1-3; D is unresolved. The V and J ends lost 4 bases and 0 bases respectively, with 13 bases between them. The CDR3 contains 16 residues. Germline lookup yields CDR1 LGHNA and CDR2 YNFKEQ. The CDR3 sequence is CASSPPVFDSGNTIYF. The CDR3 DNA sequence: TGTGCCAGCAGCCCGCCGGTGTTCGACTCTGGAAACACCATATATTTT.

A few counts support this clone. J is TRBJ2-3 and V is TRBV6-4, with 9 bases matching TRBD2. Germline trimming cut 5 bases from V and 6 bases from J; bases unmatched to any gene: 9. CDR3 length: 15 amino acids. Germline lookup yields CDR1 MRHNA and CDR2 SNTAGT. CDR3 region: CASSQLAGERDTQYF. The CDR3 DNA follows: TGTGCCAGCAGTCAGTTAGCGGGAGAGCGGGATACGCAGTATTTT.